This T cell receptor beta chain was recovered during a study of OX40 agonist ivuxolimab in advanced cancers. Overall study: An anti-OX40 (CD134) antibody with agonistic activity, ivuxolimab, was administered to patients. Hepatocellular carcinoma, melanoma, renal cell or head and neck cancer was diagnosed in the dose-escalation patients. Past anti-PD-1, anti-PD-L1 or anti-CTLA-4 therapy was accepted, and roughly 37% had received some. Study results and limitations: In the 0.1 to 3.0 mg/kg range, CD4+ and CD8+ blood T cells had expanded clonally by week 6.

In this sample, this clone turned up once. Its target is unknown. The repertoire was sequenced with immunoSEQ multiplex PCR; TCRdb's copy has only in-frame clones and lacks some. Found here are 150,000 to 170,000 clones, around 94% of them singletons; the top ten hold approximately 0.3%. This clonotype was obtained from an adult with an advanced solid tumor such as melanoma, head and neck, liver or kidney cancer. The sample was CD4+ or CD8+ T cells sorted from blood, taken in a trial of the OX40 agonist ivuxolimab.

The CDR3 here is CASSPGTLSYNEQFF. The CDR3 DNA is TGCGCCAGCAGCCCGGGGACACTATCCTACAATGAGCAGTTCTTC. J is TRBJ2-1 and V is TRBV5-1; a possible D gene is TRBD1 (6 bases). This CDR3 spans 15 amino acids. Germline CDR1 is SGHRS and CDR2 is YFSETQ. V dropped 4 bases and J dropped 1 base, with 12 bases sitting between them.